Sequencing of this TCR beta chain was carried out in a study of blood T cell repertoires in COVID-19. Study overall: Sites in the United States, Italy and Spain provided acute and convalescent COVID-19 samples. Sample material is recorded as cDNA or gDNA derived from T cells, B-cell-depleted T cells, or PBMCs.

The Seattle site enrolled patients during active infection and followed them longitudinally. In the original processing: Reference gene primer amplification gave estimated nucleated cell counts. Some clones are missing from TCRdb's copy, which holds only in-frame ones; the method was immunoSEQ multiplex PCR. V and J calls and clone size come straight from that table; D and trimming were deduced from the DNA. The data contain about 68,000 clones, 75% to 95% of them seen just once; the ten biggest clones take up 7.3%. There are 16 residues in the CDR3. V was shortened by 5 bases and J by 5 bases, with 20 bases between the two germline ends. Germline CDR1 SGHAT, CDR2 FQDESV (reference sequence).

This TCR was sampled from a man aged 35-49 years with COVID-19, enrolled during active disease. Sequencing used peripheral blood. The rearrangement uses TRBV11-1 and TRBJ2-3, with D hard to call. Here the CDR3 reads CASSPNPGLRGDTQYF. The DNA of the CDR3 is TGTGCCAGCAGCCCCAACCCTGGTCTACGAGGAGATACGCAGTATTTT. The complete variable domain, with remaining parts taken from reference TRBV11-1 and TRBJ2-3, reads EAEVAQSPRYKITEKSQAVAFWCDPISGHATLYWYRQILGQGPELLVQFQDESVVDDSQLPKDRFSAERLKGVDSTLKIQPAELGDSAMYLCASSPNPGLRGDTQYFGPGTRLTVL.